The clone carrying this TCR beta chain has ten or more counts. Its antigen is still unknown. The source of the sample is a study of lung T cells in sarcoidosis with Löfgren's syndrome. TCRdb itself ran the reads through MiXCR, one entry per CDR3 protein. Altogether 58,000 or so distinct CDR3 sequences are present, approximately 22% being singletons, with the ten largest covering about 2.2%. Study-level points and caveats: In alpha-beta pairs, TRAV12-1 favored TRBV2, and their CDR3s were homologous.

Germline V lookup: CDR1 SNHLY, CDR2 FYNNEI. This CDR3 is built from 16 residues. Deletions cut 1 base from V and 7 bases from J, with 14 bases between. The chain recombines TRBV2 with TRBJ1-6; the D gene is possibly TRBD1 (5 bases). The sequenced material came from CD4+ T cells from PBMCs. The source is a human donor with sarcoidosis (Löfgren's syndrome or another form), or a control subject (not recorded which). The CDR3 coding sequence is TGTGCCAGCAGTGAAGGACAGTCCATTGGAAATTCACCCCTCCACTTT. Translated: CASSEGQSIGNSPLHF.